This T cell receptor (beta chain) emerged from a study of blood T cell repertoires in COVID-19. The V and J ends lost 4 bases and 4 bases respectively, with 11 bases between them. Germline assignment: CDR1 LGHDT and CDR2 YNNKEL (reference sequence). This CDR3 contains 14 residues. Assay: immunoSEQ multiplex PCR; the TCRdb copy retains only in-frame clones and omits some. This table has roughly 26,000 clones, about 89% appearing once. The source material was peripheral blood. The chain recombines TRBV3-1 (or the pseudogene TRBV3-2) with TRBJ1-3; perhaps TRBD1 as D (5 bases). The source of this sequence is a human donor with active COVID-19. The donor label of this sample is uncertain. CDR3 amino acids: CASSRQGTGNTIYF. CDR3 sequence (DNA): TGTGCCAGCAGCCGCCAGGGTACCGGAAACACCATATATTTT.